This note documents a single T cell receptor beta chain sequence. The antigen is not known. Researchers attached unique molecular identifiers to individual cDNA molecules. TCRdb re-called the 5' RACE reads with MiXCR, one entry per CDR3 protein. The table shows roughly 60,000 distinct CDR3 sequences, with 5.6% occurring only once. J lost 5 bases, V lost 11 bases, and 7 bases had no gene match. The CDR3 sequence is 14 residues long. This record comes from a study of early T cells in non-severe SARS-CoV-2 infection. About the study: Bulk RNA from unsorted whole blood was sequenced; chains were unpaired. Overall study results and limits: Anti-spike CD8 responses were favored in VDJdb matching, and private and CD4 specificities were missed.

This receptor was identified in an adult who was a healthcare worker with PCR-confirmed SARS-CoV-2 infection or an uninfected control (not recorded which). Sequencing used whole blood. The chain has TRBV12-3 or TRBV12-4 and TRBJ2-1; 12 bases fit TRBD2. The CDR3 here is CAVRLAGEHNEQFF. The CDR3 nucleotides read TGTGCCGTAAGACTAGCGGGAGAGCACAATGAGCAGTTCTTC.